The clone carrying this T cell receptor (beta chain) has a count of ten or more. The antigen is not known. These data come from a study of T cells after yellow fever vaccination. Universal primer sites and UMIs were introduced during 5'RACE template-switching synthesis of TCR cDNA. Each CDR3 protein gets one entry after TCRdb re-called the 5' RACE reads with MiXCR. The sample has some 350,000 distinct CDR3 sequences; approximately 4% are singletons. Overall study results and limits: At around 96% for CD4 and over 80% for CD8, most primary-vaccination clones showed up again after the booster. CD4 and CD8 compartments shared a small share of clonotypes, likely from convergent recombination.

CDR3 length: 14 amino acids. Germline V gene data show CDR1 as DFQATT and CDR2 as SNEGSKA (reference sequence). With 3 bases clipped from V and 7 bases from J, the junction kept 5 bases outside the gene matches. This sequence joins TRBV20-1 and TRBJ1-6; 8 nucleotides match TRBD1. The TCR originated in a man between 18 and 29 years old who received the YFV17D yellow fever vaccine. The sequencing here drew on PBMCs, taken 5 days after the yellow fever booster vaccination. DNA of the CDR3: TGCAGTGCTAGTGGGACAGGAAACAATTCACCCCTCCACTTT. This sequence encodes CSASGTGNNSPLHF.